These 8 T cell receptor beta chains were all obtained from the same sample, sequenced in a study of persistence of HIV-infected CD4 T cells. These receptors' antigens are unknown. This was the immunoSEQ version 4 assay in survey mode. The method was immunoSEQ multiplex PCR; TCRdb's version includes in-frame clones alone and lacks a portion of them. This sample has 35,000 to 40,000 clones, with about 87% found just once. Nonspecific anti-CD3/anti-CD28 bead stimulation represents the broad CD4+ T cell repertoire. Sorting of responding CD4+ T cells relied on upregulated CD40 ligand together with CD69. Source: CD4+ T cells sorted from PBMCs after approximately 19-hour stimulation, taken from a patient who received antiretroviral therapy. These receptors were collected from an adult man with HIV who was CMV-seropositive.

This chain connects TRBV7-6 to TRBJ2-5; D is tentatively TRBD1 or TRBD2 (5 bases each). Germline lookup yields CDR1 SGHVS and CDR2 FNYEAQ. This CDR3 is built from 15 residues. V was cut by 8 bases and J by 5 bases, with 21 bases left in between. The CDR3 reads CASVFSGSWQETQYF. CDR3 bases: TGTGCCAGCGTTTTCTCAGGGAGTTGGCAGGAGACCCAGTACTTC.

This chain connects TRBV15 to TRBJ1-2; TRBD1 is a possible D gene (6 bases). Germline V gene data show CDR1 as LNHNV and CDR2 as YYDKDF (reference sequence). Trimming left V 0 bases short and J 4 bases short, with 12 bases between. This CDR3 is built from 15 residues. DNA of the CDR3: TGTGCCACCAGCAGAGATTCCCGACAGGCCTATGGCTACACCTTC. It yields the protein CATSRDSRQAYGYTF.

The chain combines TRBV6-1 with TRBJ2-7, with TRBD1 matching 9 bases. CDR3 length: 15 amino acids. CDR1 MNHNS and CDR2 SASEGT come from the germline V gene. After removal of 7 bases from V and 6 bases from J, the junction contained 13 bases not matched to a gene. In DNA form, the CDR3 reads TGTGCCAGCAATCCCTCCGGGACAGGGACGGTCGAGCAGTACTTC. This translates into CASNPSGTGTVEQYF.

This clone has a single count. The chain recombines TRBV3-1 (or the pseudogene TRBV3-2) with TRBJ2-5; unclear D gene. Germline CDR1 and CDR2: LGHDT and YNNKEL (reference sequence). With 0 bases removed from V and 1 base from J, the gap between germline ends came to 6 bases. The CDR3 runs 14 residues. CDR3 coding DNA: TGTGCCAGCAGCCAAGATCCCAGCCAAGAGACCCAGTACTTC. It translates to CASSQDPSQETQYF.

The gene calls are TRBV12-3 or TRBV12-4 and TRBJ1-1, with D perhaps TRBD1 (5 bases). The CDR3 runs 13 residues. The germline V and J ends were trimmed by 6 bases and 1 base, with 9 bases remaining between them. CDR3 DNA: TGTGCCAGCAGGGATAGGGGGAACACTGAAGCTTTCTTT. This sequence encodes CASRDRGNTEAFF.

The chain has TRBV2 and TRBJ2-5; D possibly corresponds to TRBD1 (5 bases). Trimming removed 6 bases from V and 5 bases from J, with 16 bases in between. CDR3 length: 14 amino acids. CDR1 and CDR2 from the germline V gene are SNHLY and FYNNEI. The CDR3 DNA reads TGTGCCAGCAGGGACAACAACCTGGGGGAGACCCAGTACTTC. Protein sequence: CASRDNNLGETQYF.

The chain has TRBV29-1 and TRBJ2-7, with TRBD1 matching over 11 bases. The CDR3 consists of 17 residues. CDR1 and CDR2 (germline): SQVTM, ANQGSEA. The trim removed 0 bases at V and 1 base at J, leaving 8 bases unmatched. The CDR3 reads CSVEDPLGTGGSYEQYF. The CDR3 nucleotides are TGCAGCGTTGAAGATCCTTTAGGGACAGGGGGTTCCTACGAGCAGTACTTC.

The V and J genes are TRBV5-7 and TRBJ1-3; D may be TRBD1 (5 bases). TRBV5-7 is an open reading frame whose function is uncertain. The CDR3 totals 18 residues. V was trimmed by 2 bases and J by 0 bases, leaving 18 bases between them. The CDR3 DNA sequence: TGTGCCAGCAGCTTTTTGAGGACATCCACCACCTCTGGAAACACCATATATTTT. Encoded protein: CASSFLRTSTTSGNTIYF.